These 5 T cell receptor beta chains share one sample of origin, sequenced in a study of T cell repertoires in cytomegalovirus infection. MiXCR, applied by TCRdb to the reads, yields one record per CDR3 protein. The top ten clones hold about 12% of a sample with roughly 800,000 distinct CDR3 sequences, under 35% of them seen once. What these receptors recognize is not known. Source: cultured CD8+ T cells from PBMCs, taken from culture after CMV antigen stimulation. The source is a human donor in good health (CMV status not recorded). Some clones in this sample may be carry-over from other donors' samples.

This clonotype has at least ten counts. This chain links TRBV7-2 with TRBJ2-7; possibly TRBD2 for D (5 bases). Trimming took off 1 base at V and 3 bases at J, with 10 bases between the two ends. Germline values: CDR1 SGHTA, CDR2 FQGNSA. The CDR3 is made up of 14 amino acids. CDR3 loop: CASSLVPAGYEQYF. CDR3 DNA sequence: TGTGCCAGCAGCTTAGTTCCGGCGGGCTACGAGCAGTACTTC. The whole variable domain, remainder taken from reference TRBV7-2 and TRBJ2-7, is GAGVSQSPSNKVTEKGKDVELRCDPISGHTALYWYRQSLGQGLEFLIYFQGNSAPDKSGLPSDRFSAERTGGSVSTLTIQRTQQEDSAVYLCASSLVPAGYEQYFGPGTRLTVT.

The chain carries TRBV12-3 or TRBV12-4 and TRBJ2-7; 10 bases match TRBD1. The CDR3 extends over 19 amino acids. V was pared by 5 bases and J by 3 bases, with 19 bases of the junction left unmatched. The CDR3 here is CASSQDRGQVGPGFYEQYF. The CDR3 DNA reads TGTGCCAGCAGTCAAGACAGGGGGCAAGTGGGCCCCGGGTTCTACGAGCAGTACTTC.

This clonotype was picked up a small number of times. V and J are TRBV5-6 and TRBJ2-7; the match to TRBD1 covers 7 bases. The CDR3 is made up of 14 amino acids. J lost 0 bases, V lost 4 bases, and 4 bases had no gene match. In germline, CDR1 is SGHDT, CDR2 YYEEEE. The CDR3 region is CASSEGQSSYEQYV. The CDR3, as DNA: TGTGCCAGCAGCGAGGGACAGAGCTCCTACGAGCAGTACGTC.

The rearrangement joins TRBV15 to TRBJ1-5; possible D gene TRBD1, 5 bases. Trimming cost V 0 bases and J 4 bases, with 10 bases left between them. This CDR3 has 15 amino acids. From germline, CDR1 is LNHNV and CDR2 YYDKDF (reference sequence). Written as DNA, the CDR3 is TGTGCCACCAGCAGAGATAAGGGGACGAATCAGCCCCAGCATTTT. Translating gives CATSRDKGTNQPQHF. Combining the CDR3 with reference TRBV15 and TRBJ1-5 gives the whole variable domain DAMVIQNPRYQVTQFGKPVTLSCSQTLNHNVMYWYQQKSSQAPKLLFHYYDKDFNNEADTPDNFQSRRPNTSFCFLDIRSPGLGDTAMYLCATSRDKGTNQPQHFGDGTRLSIL.

V gene TRBV27 combines with J gene TRBJ2-1, with a tentative D call TRBD2 (5 bases). The V end was cut by 7 bases, the J end by 5 bases, with 18 bases between. Per germline, CDR1 MNHEY and CDR2 SMNVEV (reference sequence). The CDR3 totals 15 residues. CDR3 sequence (DNA): TGTGCCAGCAATCCTTTAGGCGGGTCACACAATGAGCAGTTCTTC. It is translated as CASNPLGGSHNEQFF.